Below, 13 T cell receptor beta chains from the same sample are listed, as sequenced in a study of blood T cell repertoires in COVID-19. Clones were read by immunoSEQ multiplex PCR, and TCRdb kept only the in-frame ones, dropping some. This sample has some 45,000 clones; approximately 88% occur once, and the top ten carry approximately 15%. The sequencing sample was made of peripheral blood. The origin of the receptors is a man in his 60s with active COVID-19.

The chain is built from TRBV28 and TRBJ2-7, with D possibly being TRBD1 (6 bases). This CDR3 has 14 residues. Germline V gene data show CDR1 as MDHEN and CDR2 as SYDVKM. V lost 2 bases, J lost 2 bases, and 10 bases lay in between. The CDR3 is CASSLGDTPYEQYF. CDR3 DNA sequence: TGTGCCAGCAGTTTAGGGGACACTCCCTACGAGCAGTACTTC.

The chain couples TRBV19 to TRBJ1-4; D not resolved. Trimming cost V 2 bases and J 2 bases, with 9 bases left between them. Germline V lookup: CDR1 LNHDA, CDR2 SQIVND (reference sequence). The CDR3 sequence is 15 residues long. DNA of the CDR3: TGTGCCAGTAGTATAACGGTGGGCACTAATGAAAAACTGTTTTTT. This sequence encodes CASSITVGTNEKLFF.

The chain joins TRBV5-1 to TRBJ2-2, with 8 bases aligning to TRBD1. Germline values: CDR1 SGHRS, CDR2 YFSETQ. The CDR3 length is 15 residues. V was clipped by 3 bases and J by 3 bases; unmatched bases: 4. The CDR3 sequence: CASSSVTGDTGELFF. The DNA of the CDR3 is TGCGCCAGCAGCTCAGTGACAGGGGACACCGGGGAGCTGTTTTTT.

This chain connects TRBV29-1 to TRBJ1-2; a weak D match, TRBD1 (6 bases). CDR1 and CDR2 from the germline V gene are SQVTM and ANQGSEA. The CDR3 extends over 12 amino acids. Trimming removed 5 bases at V and 4 bases at J, with 11 bases between. The CDR3 DNA sequence: TGCAGCGTTCCCACAGGGACCTATGGCTACACCTTC. Translating gives CSVPTGTYGYTF.

The CDR3, as DNA: TGCGCCAGCAGTGAGAGGACAGGGGGCGACTACTATGGCTACACCTTC. Translation gives CASSERTGGDYYGYTF. The V and J genes are TRBV10-2 and TRBJ1-2, with TRBD1 matching over 11 bases. The CDR3 spans 16 residues. Trimming at V came to 2 bases and at J to 3 bases, leaving 5 bases not matched to a gene. Per the germline V gene, CDR1 is WSHSY and CDR2 is SAAADI.

This clone was observed a single time. The chain joins TRBV19 to TRBJ1-1, with D tentatively TRBD1 (6 bases). Germline loops: CDR1 LNHDA, CDR2 SQIVND (reference sequence). Trimming stripped 5 bases from V and 5 bases from J, with 15 bases between. CDR3 length: 14 amino acids. In DNA, the CDR3 is TGTGCCAGTAGTCTTAAGGGGGGAGGGACTGAAGCTTTCTTT. This encodes CASSLKGGGTEAFF.

The gene calls are TRBV7-8 and TRBJ2-7; 11 bases agree with TRBD1. The trim removed 10 bases at V and 7 bases at J, leaving 6 bases unmatched. The CDR3 consists of 12 residues. The germline V gene has CDR1 SGHVS and CDR2 FQNEAQ. CDR3 amino acids: CATRTGGWEQYF. The CDR3 DNA sequence: TGTGCCACCCGGACAGGGGGCTGGGAGCAGTACTTC.

The rearrangement uses TRBV24-1 and TRBJ2-2; 9 positions match TRBD1. V was pared by 4 bases and J by 5 bases, with 13 bases of the junction left unmatched. Germline V gene lookup returns CDR1 KGHDR and CDR2 SFDVKD. This CDR3 is 18 amino acids long. The CDR3: CATSDQTEQGALTGELFF. CDR3 nucleotide sequence: TGTGCCACCAGTGACCAAACTGAACAGGGGGCGCTTACCGGGGAGCTGTTTTTT.

With respect to this clone: This same CDR3 is encoded by further DNA sequences in the sample. This chain joins TRBV7-6 and TRBJ2-7, with TRBD1 matching over 10 bases. CDR1 is SGHVS, CDR2 FNYEAQ, per germline. The CDR3 loop spans 16 amino acids. V lost 2 bases and J lost 5; bases outside the gene matches: 9. CDR3 amino acids: CASSLLTPGTGDEQYF. CDR3 in DNA: TGTGCCAGCAGCTTACTTACACCCGGGACAGGGGACGAGCAGTACTTC. The complete variable domain, with remaining parts taken from reference TRBV7-6 and TRBJ2-7, reads GAGVSQSPRYKVTKRGQDVALRCDPISGHVSLYWYRQALGQGPEFLTYFNYEAQQDKSGLPNDRFSAERPEGSISTLTIQRTEQRDSAMYRCASSLLTPGTGDEQYFGPGTRLTVT.

The rearrangement uses TRBV12-1 and TRBJ2-7; the table's D gene call, TRBD1, was not cross checked with the DNA. TRBV12-1 is a known pseudogene. The CDR3 covers 14 residues. CDR3 sequence: CASSPGTVSPEQYF. For the CDR3, the DNA is TGTGCCAGCAGCCCCGGGACAGTTTCCCCCGAGCAGTACTTC.

V usage is TRBV9 and J usage is TRBJ2-5, with TRBD2 identical over 8 bases. CDR1 is SGDLS, CDR2 YYNGEE, per germline. V dropped 1 base and J dropped 5; count of bases not matched to a gene: 4. The CDR3 runs 14 residues. The CDR3 loop reads CASSVTGGPETQYF. CDR3 sequence (DNA): TGTGCCAGCAGCGTAACGGGGGGGCCGGAGACCCAGTACTTC.

V usage is TRBV9 and J usage is TRBJ1-4, with 8 bases lining up with TRBD1. Unmatched junction bases numbered 4, after V lost 3 bases and J lost 3 bases. Germline V gene sequence: CDR1 SGDLS, CDR2 YYNGEE. The CDR3 extends over 15 amino acids. The DNA of the CDR3 is TGTGCCAGCAGCGCAGGACAGGGTCCTAATGAAAAACTGTTTTTT. Encoded protein: CASSAGQGPNEKLFF.

The chain uses TRBV5-6 and TRBJ2-1; 14 bases fit TRBD2. CDR1 and CDR2 from the germline V gene are SGHDT and YYEEEE. The CDR3 is made up of 16 amino acids. Unmatched junction bases numbered 6, after V lost 3 bases and J lost 7 bases. The CDR3 loop is CASSSGLAGGLNEQFF. In nucleotides, the CDR3 is TGTGCCAGCAGCTCCGGACTAGCGGGGGGTCTGAATGAGCAGTTCTTC.